These 19 T cell receptor beta chains were all obtained from the same sample, sequenced in a study of T cell repertoires in cytomegalovirus infection. Each CDR3 protein gets one entry after TCRdb re-called the reads with MiXCR. The table lists hundreds of thousands of distinct CDR3 sequences, about 39% of them singletons, with around two fifths in the top ten. No antigen has been identified for these receptors. The material sequenced was cultured PBMCs, taken from culture after CMV antigen stimulation. These receptors originate from a human donor in good health (CMV status not recorded). Some clones in this sample may be carry-over from other donors' samples.

This clonotype was seen many times. The rearrangement links TRBV7-8 to TRBJ1-1; 8 bases fit TRBD1. After removal of 5 bases from V and 1 base from J, the junction contained 6 bases not matched to a gene. CDR1 is SGHVS and CDR2 is FQNEAQ in the germline V gene. This CDR3 spans 15 amino acids. This CDR3 reads CASSRIQGANTEAFF. In nucleotides, the CDR3 is TGTGCCAGCAGCCGAATCCAGGGGGCGAACACTGAAGCTTTCTTT.

This clonotype was seen a handful of times. V gene TRBV6-2 or TRBV6-3 combines with J gene TRBJ2-1; TRBD2 matches at 8 bases. The CDR3 is 14 residues long. V lost 5 bases, J lost 4 bases, and 4 bases stayed unmatched. The germline gives CDR1 MNHEY, CDR2 SVGEGT. The CDR3 is CASSRGGFYNEQFF. In DNA, the CDR3 is TGTGCCAGCAGTCGGGGGGGGTTTTACAATGAGCAGTTCTTC.

This clonotype was picked up a small number of times. The chain couples TRBV5-1 to TRBJ2-3; a possible D gene is TRBD2 (6 bases). The CDR3 is 16 amino acids. Germline values: CDR1 SGHRS, CDR2 YFSETQ. V lost 2 bases, J lost 2 bases, and 15 bases lay in between. CDR3: CASSFVLASLTDTQYF. CDR3 coding DNA: TGCGCCAGCAGCTTTGTGCTAGCGAGTCTCACAGATACGCAGTATTTT.

The chain recombines TRBV28 with TRBJ1-2, with D maybe TRBD1 (5 bases). V lost 5 bases to trimming and J lost 7 bases, with 20 bases between them. This CDR3 spans 15 amino acids. Germline values: CDR1 MDHEN, CDR2 SYDVKM. The CDR3, as DNA: TGTGCCAGCAGTCCTAGCGCCTGGTGGGGGGTTGGCTACACCTTC. Its translation: CASSPSAWWGVGYTF.

This clonotype was seen a few times. This chain connects TRBV7-2 to TRBJ2-3; the match to TRBD2 covers 7 bases. Trimming removed 7 bases from V and 0 bases from J; junction bases left unmatched: 7. CDR3 length: 15 amino acids. Germline values: CDR1 SGHTA, CDR2 FQGNSA. This CDR3 is CASTPSGISTDTQYF. The DNA for the CDR3 is TGTGCCAGCACCCCGAGCGGGATCAGCACAGATACGCAGTATTTT.

The chain employs TRBV20-1 and TRBJ2-4; 9 nucleotides line up with TRBD1. Germline values: CDR1 DFQATT, CDR2 SNEGSKA (reference sequence). With 5 bases clipped from V and 2 bases from J, the junction kept 7 bases outside the gene matches. The CDR3 spans 15 residues. CDR3 sequence reads: CSALTGGASKNIQYF. The CDR3 region has the DNA TGCAGTGCTCTAACAGGGGGCGCGTCCAAAAACATTCAGTACTTC.

V usage is TRBV7-2 and J usage is TRBJ2-7; 9 bases align to TRBD2. CDR1 SGHTA and CDR2 FQGNSA come from the germline V gene. V dropped 5 bases and J dropped 4; count of bases not matched to a gene: 9. CDR3 length equals 15 residues. The CDR3 loop is CASSPGREGGYEQYF. CDR3 sequence (DNA): TGTGCCAGCAGCCCCGGGCGGGAGGGAGGGTACGAGCAGTACTTC.

The genes are TRBV7-8 and TRBJ1-2; no clear D. CDR1 is SGHVS and CDR2 is FQNEAQ in the germline V gene. V was cut by 3 bases and J by 7 bases, with 15 bases left in between. The CDR3 has 14 residues. For the CDR3, the DNA is TGTGCCAGCAGCTTTCGACCGAACGGGCTTGGCTACACCTTC. Residues: CASSFRPNGLGYTF.

This clonotype was observed many times. This chain links TRBV7-2 with TRBJ1-5, with unresolved D. The CDR3 is made up of 15 amino acids. V gave up 1 base and J gave up 6 bases, with 13 bases separating them. CDR1 is SGHTA, CDR2 FQGNSA, per germline. This chain's CDR3 is CASSLVSSEGQPQHF. CDR3 in DNA: TGTGCCAGCAGCTTAGTCTCTTCGGAGGGTCAGCCCCAGCATTTT. Full variable domain (rest looked up from reference TRBV7-2 and TRBJ1-5): GAGVSQSPSNKVTEKGKDVELRCDPISGHTALYWYRQSLGQGLEFLIYFQGNSAPDKSGLPSDRFSAERTGGSVSTLTIQRTQQEDSAVYLCASSLVSSEGQPQHFGDGTRLSIL.

This clonotype was recorded a few times. DNA of the CDR3: TGTGCCAGCAGCAAGAATCGAGGAGACGGTGAGCAGTTCTTC. Protein product: CASSKNRGDGEQFF. This sequence joins TRBV7-9 and TRBJ2-1; D not certain. The germline V and J ends were trimmed by 5 bases and 9 bases, with 17 bases remaining between them. The CDR3 loop spans 14 amino acids. Germline V gene sequence: CDR1 SEHNR, CDR2 FQNEAQ (reference sequence).

This clonotype was observed at least ten times. The CDR3 spells CASSSSSYEQYF. The CDR3 coding sequence is TGTGCCAGCAGCTCCAGCTCCTACGAGCAGTACTTC. V usage is TRBV7-2 and J usage is TRBJ2-7, with unresolved D. Looked up from germline, CDR1 is SGHTA and CDR2 is FQGNSA. The CDR3 length is 12 residues. V was shortened by 4 bases and J by 0 bases, with 4 bases between the two germline ends.

V usage is TRBV7-2 and J usage is TRBJ2-7; no definite D call. The CDR3 loop spans 14 amino acids. With 5 bases removed from V and 6 bases from J, the gap between germline ends came to 17 bases. Germline V gene lookup returns CDR1 SGHTA and CDR2 FQGNSA. The CDR3 region is CASSRAFQQPEQYF. The CDR3 bases are TGTGCCAGCAGCCGGGCCTTCCAACAGCCCGAGCAGTACTTC. Full variable domain (remainder filled in from reference TRBV7-2 and TRBJ2-7): GAGVSQSPSNKVTEKGKDVELRCDPISGHTALYWYRQSLGQGLEFLIYFQGNSAPDKSGLPSDRFSAERTGGSVSTLTIQRTQQEDSAVYLCASSRAFQQPEQYFGPGTRLTVT.

For the CDR3, the DNA is TGTGCCAGCAGCCCCGGACAGGTCGGGTATTCACCCCTCCACTTT. Amino acid sequence: CASSPGQVGYSPLHF. This sequence joins TRBV7-2 and TRBJ1-6, with TRBD1 matching over 7 bases. V shed 5 bases, J shed 8 bases, and the junction held 9 bases outside the gene matches. The CDR3 consists of 15 residues. Germline V CDR1 and CDR2: SGHTA, FQGNSA.

CDR3 residues: CASSSEPYSNQPQHF. CDR3 coding DNA: TGTGCCAGCAGTTCGGAACCATATAGCAATCAGCCCCAGCATTTT. V usage is TRBV7-2 and J usage is TRBJ1-5; the D is unclear. V was pared by 6 bases and J by 0 bases, with 12 bases between. Per germline, CDR1 SGHTA and CDR2 FQGNSA. The CDR3 has 15 amino acids.

The chain couples TRBV15 to TRBJ1-5; possibly TRBD1 for D (5 bases). Trimming took 6 bases from V and 7 from J, leaving 16 bases between them. This CDR3 has 14 amino acids. The germline gives CDR1 LNHNV, CDR2 YYDKDF (reference sequence). The CDR3 DNA follows: TGTGCCACCAGTAATACAGGTTTTAGGCAGCCCCAGCATTTT. It is translated as CATSNTGFRQPQHF.

This clonotype was recorded at least ten times. The CDR3 loop reads CASSSFPRGSSYEQYF. The CDR3 DNA sequence: TGTGCCAGCAGCTCGTTTCCCAGAGGGAGCTCCTACGAGCAGTACTTC. The genes are TRBV7-2 and TRBJ2-7, with D perhaps TRBD2 (5 bases). CDR3 length: 16 amino acids. Germline loops: CDR1 SGHTA, CDR2 FQGNSA. Between the trimmed V and J ends, which lost 4 bases and 0 bases, there was a span of 16 bases.

This chain joins TRBV27 and TRBJ2-3; perhaps TRBD2 as D (6 bases). The germline V and J ends were trimmed by 1 base and 0 bases, with 14 bases remaining between them. The germline V gene has CDR1 MNHEY and CDR2 SMNVEV (reference sequence). The CDR3 sequence is 17 residues long. CDR3 protein: CASSLYLGGSSTDTQYF. The CDR3 nucleotides read TGTGCCAGCAGTTTATATTTGGGGGGATCTAGCACAGATACGCAGTATTTT.

This clonotype was picked up a small number of times. The genes are TRBV7-6 and TRBJ2-1; D gene uncertain. The CDR3 spans 16 residues. Germline lookup yields CDR1 SGHVS and CDR2 FNYEAQ. V dropped 2 bases and J dropped 0 bases, with 11 bases sitting between them. DNA for the CDR3: TGTGCCAGCAGCTTATATACAGCCCGCTCCTACAATGAGCAGTTCTTC. Its translation is CASSLYTARSYNEQFF.

The chain has TRBV28 and TRBJ2-5; TRBD2 agrees at 10 bases. Germline V gives CDR1 MDHEN, CDR2 SYDVKM. Trimming took 2 bases from V and 4 from J; bases not matched to a gene: 10. The CDR3 runs to 17 residues. The CDR3 loop reads CASSLTFTSGKTETQYF. The CDR3 bases are TGTGCCAGCAGTTTAACGTTTACTAGCGGGAAAACAGAGACCCAGTACTTC.